This TCR beta chain was sequenced for a study of blood T cell repertoires in COVID-19. The repertoire was sequenced with immunoSEQ multiplex PCR; TCRdb's copy has only in-frame clones and lacks some. The sample has 300,000 to 450,000 clones, 87% seen once; the top ten hold roughly 1.4%. Germline-derived CDR1 and CDR2 are LNHDA and SQIVND (reference sequence). Trimming removed 8 bases from V and 10 bases from J, with 18 bases in between. This CDR3 comprises 14 residues. The rearrangement links TRBV19 to TRBJ1-6, with D possibly TRBD1 on 5 matching bases. Sequencing was done on a sample of PBMCs or T cells enriched from blood (not recorded which). The sequence came from a man aged 25-45 years who had recovered from COVID-19. The CDR3 coding sequence is TGTGCCAGTCTTGGGGGAGGGCCAAGGTCACCCCTCCACTTT. Amino acids: CASLGGGPRSPLHF.